This TCR beta chain is drawn from a study of blood T cell repertoires in COVID-19. The table came from immunoSEQ multiplex PCR; TCRdb's copy has only in-frame clones and leaves some out. The sample has about 280,000 clones; approximately 85% are singletons. The TCR comes from a woman in her seventies with acute or convalescent COVID-19. The specimen was peripheral blood.

This CDR3 reads CASSQGGEGGYTF. For the CDR3, the DNA is TGTGCCAGCAGCCAAGGGGGGGAGGGCGGCTACACCTTC. The chain couples TRBV3-1 (or the pseudogene TRBV3-2) to TRBJ1-2, with D tentatively TRBD1 (5 bases). V was clipped by 1 base and J by 8 bases, with 11 bases between them. CDR1 and CDR2 from the germline V gene are LGHDT and YNNKEL (reference sequence). This CDR3 contains 13 residues.